Below, 21 T cell receptor beta chains from the same sample are listed, as sequenced in a study of control samples from healthy donors and cancer patients. The data were produced by immunoSEQ multiplex PCR, yet TCRdb's version contains in-frame clones alone and is incomplete. The sample lists 120,000 or so clones; roughly 84% were seen once. The sequencing input was blood. Receptor source: a man between 40 and 49 years old in good health.

The rearrangement links TRBV6-5 to TRBJ1-2, with D possibly TRBD1 on 5 matching bases. Germline V gives CDR1 MNHEY, CDR2 SVGAGI. V lost 6 bases to trimming and J lost 2 bases, with 13 bases between them. CDR3 size: 14 residues. The CDR3 sequence: CASSRDFLNYGYTF. CDR3 coding DNA: TGTGCCAGCAGCCGGGACTTTCTCAACTATGGCTACACCTTC.

The chain employs TRBV7-9 and TRBJ1-2; D gene ambiguous. The CDR3 contains 17 residues. The germline gives CDR1 SEHNR, CDR2 FQNEAQ (reference sequence). Trimming pared 0 bases from V and 4 bases from J, leaving 18 bases between. The CDR3 is CASSLALGTGEAYGYTF. The CDR3 DNA is TGTGCCAGCAGCTTAGCGCTGGGTACGGGAGAAGCCTATGGCTACACCTTC. Full variable domain (missing parts from reference TRBV7-9 and TRBJ1-2): DTGVSQNPRHKITKRGQNVTFRCDPISEHNRLYWYRQTLGQGPEFLTYFQNEAQLEKSRLLSDRFSAERPKGSFSTLEIQRTEQGDSAMYLCASSLALGTGEAYGYTFGSGTRLTVV.

The chain recombines TRBV19 with TRBJ2-7; 9 nucleotides match TRBD1. J gave up 0 bases and V 7 bases, and 7 bases lay outside the gene matches. The CDR3 runs 15 residues. Germline V lookup: CDR1 LNHDA, CDR2 SQIVND (reference sequence). The CDR3 spells CASKAEDRGSYEQYF. DNA of the CDR3: TGTGCCAGTAAAGCTGAGGACAGGGGCTCCTACGAGCAGTACTTC.

There are a few counts of this clone. The chain uses TRBV6-2 or TRBV6-3 and TRBJ2-6; TRBD1 aligns across 7 bases. The CDR3 extends over 18 amino acids. Germline lookup yields CDR1 MNHEY and CDR2 SVGEGT. Trimming cost V 2 bases and J 3 bases; bases outside gene matches: 10. CDR3 in DNA: TGTGCCAGCAGTTACGGAGGTGCAGGGGGAAGTGGGGCCAACGTCCTGACTTTC. It encodes CASSYGGAGGSGANVLTF.

V is TRBV12-3 or TRBV12-4 and J is TRBJ1-5; no reliable D call. The CDR3 sequence is 12 residues long. Trimming cost V 5 bases and J 12 bases, with 14 bases left between them. The CDR3 here is CASSGQNRFQHF. The CDR3 bases are TGTGCCAGCAGTGGCCAGAATCGTTTCCAGCATTTT.

The rearrangement links TRBV27 to TRBJ1-2, with 10 positions matching TRBD1. The CDR3 has 15 amino acids. Looked up from germline, CDR1 is MNHEY and CDR2 is SMNVEV (reference sequence). Trimming at V came to 0 bases and at J to 7 bases, leaving 5 bases not matched to a gene. In DNA, the CDR3 is TGTGCCAGCAGTTTATCGTGGACAGGGGGGGGTGGCTACACCTTC. Translation: CASSLSWTGGGGYTF.

The chain has TRBV10-2 and TRBJ2-6; D gene ambiguous. Germline assignment: CDR1 WSHSY and CDR2 SAAADI. The CDR3 is 19 residues long. With 5 bases removed from V and 5 bases from J, the gap between germline ends came to 25 bases. The CDR3 loop is CASSTYGTSNKRRANVLTF. In nucleotides, the CDR3 is TGCGCCAGCAGTACGTATGGCACTTCTAACAAAAGGCGGGCCAACGTCCTGACTTTC.

This sequence joins TRBV5-8 and TRBJ2-7; no firm D call. Per germline, CDR1 SGHTS and CDR2 YDEGEE. CDR3 length equals 13 residues. The V and J ends lost 2 bases and 1 base respectively, with 7 bases between them. CDR3 residues: CASSFTTSYEQYF. The CDR3 region has the DNA TGTGCCAGCAGCTTCACCACTTCCTACGAGCAGTACTTC.

V gene TRBV6-5 combines with J gene TRBJ1-2; TRBD1 matches at 9 bases. Germline V gene data show CDR1 as MNHEY and CDR2 as SVGAGI. This CDR3 comprises 14 residues. The trim removed 2 bases at V and 4 bases at J, leaving 2 bases unmatched. In nucleotides, the CDR3 is TGTGCCAGCAGTTACGGGACAGGGAGCTATGGCTACACCTTC. This translates into CASSYGTGSYGYTF.

The chain couples TRBV24-1 to TRBJ2-3, with TRBD1 matching over 7 bases. CDR1 is KGHDR, CDR2 SFDVKD, per germline. Trimming at V came to 2 bases and at J to 4 bases, leaving 8 bases not matched to a gene. CDR3 length: 16 amino acids. CDR3 bases: TGTGCCACCAGTGATTCCCTCCGGGACAGCTCAGATACGCAGTATTTT. Amino acids: CATSDSLRDSSDTQYF.

This clone was seen a single time. CDR3 in DNA: TGTGCCAGCAGTTTGGCAGGGGCCCCACAAGAGACCCAGTACTTC. Encoded protein: CASSLAGAPQETQYF. The V gene is TRBV6-2 or TRBV6-3, the J gene TRBJ2-5; possible D gene TRBD1, 6 bases. The germline V gene has CDR1 MNHEY and CDR2 SVGEGT. The CDR3 covers 15 residues. The germline V and J ends were trimmed by 4 bases and 2 bases, with 14 bases remaining between them.

The J gene is TRBJ2-2, the V gene TRBV12-3 or TRBV12-4; D not certain. The CDR3 extends over 13 amino acids. Trimming pared 5 bases from V and 3 bases from J, leaving 7 bases between. For the CDR3, the DNA is TGTGCCAGCAGTCCCTTCGACACCGGGGAGCTGTTTTTT. This translates into CASSPFDTGELFF.

This CDR3 is CTSSPLLQRNYGYTF. The CDR3 nucleotides are TGCACCAGCAGCCCCCTTTTACAGCGAAACTATGGCTACACCTTC. V and J are TRBV1 and TRBJ1-2. TRBV1 is deemed a pseudogene. The CDR3 is 15 residues long.

This clone was observed a single time. The V and J genes are TRBV24-1 and TRBJ2-1; 8 bases match TRBD2. J lost 10 bases, V lost 3 bases, and 10 bases had no gene match. The germline V gene has CDR1 KGHDR and CDR2 SFDVKD. The CDR3 is 15 residues long. CDR3 amino acids: CATSDPRRGALEQFF. CDR3 bases: TGTGCCACCAGTGATCCTCGGCGGGGGGCGTTGGAGCAGTTCTTC.

CDR3 bases: TGTGCCAGCAGTTTAGCAAGGGGGGGCCGGGGTAATTCACCCCTCCACTTT. Translated: CASSLARGGRGNSPLHF. The chain has TRBV27 and TRBJ1-6, with D perhaps matching TRBD1 (6 bases). Germline-derived CDR1 and CDR2 are MNHEY and SMNVEV (reference sequence). The CDR3 extends over 17 amino acids. V lost 2 bases and J 6 bases, leaving 17 bases between the germline ends.

The chain has TRBV6-1 and TRBJ2-3; 11 bases line up with TRBD2. Per germline, CDR1 MNHNS and CDR2 SASEGT. The V segment lost 1 base and the J segment 4 bases; nucleotides outside the gene matches: 4. CDR3 length: 16 amino acids. Here the CDR3 DNA reads TGTGCCAGCAGTGAAGAACTAGCGGGGGATGCAGATACGCAGTATTTT. Translated, it gives CASSEELAGDADTQYF.

The V gene is TRBV18, the J gene TRBJ2-1, with 8 bases matching TRBD2. CDR3 length: 20 residues. Germline CDR1 reads KGHSH; CDR2 reads LQKENI. V shed 6 bases and J 0 bases; nucleotides not matched to a gene: 19. The CDR3 reads CASSLGGSGGHRRSYNEQFF. The CDR3 DNA reads TGTGCCAGCTCCCTGGGTGGGAGCGGGGGCCACCGTCGCTCCTACAATGAGCAGTTCTTC.

This clone has ten or more counts. The identical CDR3 is also encoded by other nucleotide sequences in the sample. The gene calls are TRBV11-2 and TRBJ2-7, with 7 bases fitting TRBD1. This CDR3 has 14 amino acids. Germline CDR1 and CDR2: SGHAT and FQNNGV. Losses at the gene ends were 1 base for V and 1 base for J; bases not matched to a gene: 1. The CDR3 protein is CASSLGTGSYEQYF. The CDR3 bases are TGTGCCAGCAGCTTAGGGACAGGATCCTACGAGCAGTACTTC.

The chain is built from TRBV9 and TRBJ2-7; weak D call: TRBD2 (6 bases). Germline CDR1 SGDLS, CDR2 YYNGEE. Trimming removed 6 bases from V and 3 bases from J, with 13 bases in between. The CDR3 is made up of 13 amino acids. CDR3 DNA sequence: TGTGCCAGCACCCCAGAGGAGGGCTACGAGCAGTACTTC. As protein: CASTPEEGYEQYF.

This chain links TRBV24-1 with TRBJ2-1; 10 nucleotides line up with TRBD1. The V gene end was trimmed by 3 bases and the J gene end by 2 bases; junction bases not matched to a gene: 12. Germline CDR1 KGHDR, CDR2 SFDVKD. The length of the CDR3 is 19 residues. CDR3 region: CATSDGQGEGPRAYNEQFF. The CDR3 nucleotides read TGTGCCACCAGTGATGGACAGGGGGAAGGGCCTAGAGCCTACAATGAGCAGTTCTTC.

The chain has TRBV5-1 and TRBJ2-2; the D is unclear. CDR1 SGHRS and CDR2 YFSETQ come from the germline V gene. The ends were cut back, 1 base at V and 1 base at J, with 5 bases in the middle. CDR3 length: 14 amino acids. The chain's CDR3 is CASSLSVNTGELFF. The DNA of the CDR3 is TGCGCCAGCAGCTTGTCCGTGAACACCGGGGAGCTGTTTTTT.